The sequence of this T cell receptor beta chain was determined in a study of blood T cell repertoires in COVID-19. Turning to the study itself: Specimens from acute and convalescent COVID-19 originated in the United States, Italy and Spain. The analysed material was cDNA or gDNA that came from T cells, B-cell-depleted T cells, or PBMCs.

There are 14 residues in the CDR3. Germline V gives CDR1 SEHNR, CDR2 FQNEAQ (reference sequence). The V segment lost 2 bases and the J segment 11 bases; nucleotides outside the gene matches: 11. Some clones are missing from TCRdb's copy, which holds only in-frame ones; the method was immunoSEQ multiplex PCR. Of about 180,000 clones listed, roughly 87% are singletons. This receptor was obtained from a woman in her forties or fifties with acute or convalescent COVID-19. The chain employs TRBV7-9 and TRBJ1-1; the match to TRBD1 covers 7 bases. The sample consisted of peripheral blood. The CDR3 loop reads CASSLSSGGGLAFF. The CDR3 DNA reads TGTGCCAGCAGCTTATCCTCAGGAGGGGGCTTGGCTTTCTTT.